This T cell receptor beta chain stems from a study of T cell changes during pregnancy in multiple sclerosis. This table comes from immunoSEQ multiplex PCR, and its TCRdb copy is limited to in-frame clones, with some not included. The table has about 59,000 clones, about 94% seen once. Per germline, CDR1 MRHNA and CDR2 SNTAGT. This CDR3 spans 14 amino acids. V was cut by 3 bases and J by 2 bases, with 9 bases left in between. This chain joins TRBV6-4 and TRBJ2-3, with a tentative D call TRBD2 (5 bases). This material consisted of CD8+ T cells from peripheral blood mononuclear cells, taken after pregnancy. The receptor's source is a female donor with multiple sclerosis, enrolled in a pregnancy study. DNA of the CDR3: TGTGCCAGCAGTGAAGGACGGGACACAGATACGCAGTATTTT. Translated: CASSEGRDTDTQYF.